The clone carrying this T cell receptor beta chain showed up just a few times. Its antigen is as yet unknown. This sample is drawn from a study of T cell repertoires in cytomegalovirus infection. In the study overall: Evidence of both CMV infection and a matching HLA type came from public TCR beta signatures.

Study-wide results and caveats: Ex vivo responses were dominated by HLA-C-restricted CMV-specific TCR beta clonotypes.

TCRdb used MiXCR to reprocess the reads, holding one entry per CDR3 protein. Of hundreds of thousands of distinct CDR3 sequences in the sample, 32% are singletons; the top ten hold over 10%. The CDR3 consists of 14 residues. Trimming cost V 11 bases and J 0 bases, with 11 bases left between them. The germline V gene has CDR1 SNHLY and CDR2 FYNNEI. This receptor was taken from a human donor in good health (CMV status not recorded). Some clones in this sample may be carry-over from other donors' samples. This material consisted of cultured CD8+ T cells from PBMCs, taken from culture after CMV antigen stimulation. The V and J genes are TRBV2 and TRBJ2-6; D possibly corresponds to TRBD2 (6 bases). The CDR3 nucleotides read TGTGCCTCCCCGGGAGTCTCTGGGGCCAACGTCCTGACTTTC. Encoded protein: CASPGVSGANVLTF.